The T cell receptor (beta chain) described here comes from a study of OX40 agonist ivuxolimab in advanced cancers. Study-wide results and caveats: Among some nonresponders, normalized T-cell clonal expansion was also low. Compared with CD4+, CD8+ T cells on average had more expanded clones. Clonal expansion by week 6 occurred in CD4+ and CD8+ blood T cells (at 0.1 to 3.0 mg/kg).

In its sample, this clone was seen a few times. The antigen remains undetermined. Some clones are missing from TCRdb's copy, which holds only in-frame ones; the method was immunoSEQ multiplex PCR. The sample holds fewer than 16,000 clones; approximately 70% are singletons and the top ten take 30% to 45%. The clonotype was recovered from an adult with an advanced solid tumor such as melanoma, head and neck, liver or kidney cancer. This material consisted of CD4+ or CD8+ T cells sorted from blood, taken in a trial of the OX40 agonist ivuxolimab.

CDR3 nucleotide sequence: TGTGCCAGCAGCTTGTCCCCGGCGGAGCAGTTCTTC. Residues: CASSLSPAEQFF. The chain carries TRBV5-4 and TRBJ2-1; no definite D call. CDR3 length: 12 amino acids. The V end was cut by 1 base, the J end by 10 bases, with 9 bases between. CDR1 SGHNT and CDR2 YYREEE come from the germline V gene (reference sequence).